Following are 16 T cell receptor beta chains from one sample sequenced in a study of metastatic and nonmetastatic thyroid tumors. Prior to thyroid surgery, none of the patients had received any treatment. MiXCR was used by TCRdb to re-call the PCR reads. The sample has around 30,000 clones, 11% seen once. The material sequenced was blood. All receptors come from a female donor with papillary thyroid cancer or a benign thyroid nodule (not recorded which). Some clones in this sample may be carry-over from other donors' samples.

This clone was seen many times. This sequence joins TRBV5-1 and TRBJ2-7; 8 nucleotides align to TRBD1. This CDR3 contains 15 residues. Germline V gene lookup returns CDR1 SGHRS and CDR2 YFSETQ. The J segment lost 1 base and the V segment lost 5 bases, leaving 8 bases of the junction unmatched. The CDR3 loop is CASRPRQGPSYEQYF. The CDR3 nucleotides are TGCGCCAGCAGGCCTCGACAGGGGCCTTCCTACGAGCAGTACTTC.

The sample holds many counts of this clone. For the CDR3, the DNA is TGTGCCAGCAGTTTACTTAGGACAGGGGGCTACGAGCAGTACTTC. This translates into CASSLLRTGGYEQYF. The chain combines TRBV27 with TRBJ2-7; 10 bases match TRBD1. This CDR3 has 15 amino acids. The J segment lost 3 bases and the V segment lost 2 bases, leaving 4 bases of the junction unmatched. Germline V gene data show CDR1 as MNHEY and CDR2 as SMNVEV (reference sequence).

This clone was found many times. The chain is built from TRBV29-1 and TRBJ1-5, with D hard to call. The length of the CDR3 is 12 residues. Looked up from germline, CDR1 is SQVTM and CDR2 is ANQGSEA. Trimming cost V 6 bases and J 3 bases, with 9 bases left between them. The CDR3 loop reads CSVGHPNQPQHF. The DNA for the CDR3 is TGCAGCGTAGGCCACCCCAATCAGCCCCAGCATTTT.

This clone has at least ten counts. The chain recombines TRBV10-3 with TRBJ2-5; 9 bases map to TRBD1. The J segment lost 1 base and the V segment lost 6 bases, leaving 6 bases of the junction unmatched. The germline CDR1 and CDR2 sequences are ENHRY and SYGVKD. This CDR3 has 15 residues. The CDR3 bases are TGTGCCATCAGCGAACAGGGGGCGCCCCAAGAGACCCAGTACTTC. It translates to CAISEQGAPQETQYF.

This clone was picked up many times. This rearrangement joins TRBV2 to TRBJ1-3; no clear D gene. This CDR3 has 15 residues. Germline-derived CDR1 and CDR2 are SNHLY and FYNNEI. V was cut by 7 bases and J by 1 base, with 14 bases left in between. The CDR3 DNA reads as TGTGCCAGCAAGGCGGGCACTGGGTCTGGAAACACCATATATTTT. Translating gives CASKAGTGSGNTIYF.

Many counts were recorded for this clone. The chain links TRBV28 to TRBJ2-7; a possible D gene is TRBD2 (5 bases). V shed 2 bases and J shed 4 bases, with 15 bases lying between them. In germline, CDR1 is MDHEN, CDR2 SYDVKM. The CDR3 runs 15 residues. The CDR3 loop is CASSLGESGLYEQYF. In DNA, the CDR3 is TGTGCCAGCAGTTTAGGGGAGAGTGGGCTTTACGAGCAGTACTTC.

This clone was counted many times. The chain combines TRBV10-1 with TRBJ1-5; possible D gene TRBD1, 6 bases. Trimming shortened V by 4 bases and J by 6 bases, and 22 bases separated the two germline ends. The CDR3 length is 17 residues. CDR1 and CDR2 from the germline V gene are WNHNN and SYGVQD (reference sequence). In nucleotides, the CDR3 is TGCGCCAGCAGTGGGGGGGCGCGGGTGTGGTTTGGTCAGCCCCAGCATTTT. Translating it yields CASSGGARVWFGQPQHF.

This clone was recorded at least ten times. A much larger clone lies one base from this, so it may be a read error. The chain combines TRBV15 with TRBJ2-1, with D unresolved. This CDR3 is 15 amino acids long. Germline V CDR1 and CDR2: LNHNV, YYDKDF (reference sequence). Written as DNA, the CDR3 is TGTGCCACCAGCAGAGGCTGGAGCTCCTACAGTGAGCAGTTCTTC. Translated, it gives CATSRGWSSYSEQFF.

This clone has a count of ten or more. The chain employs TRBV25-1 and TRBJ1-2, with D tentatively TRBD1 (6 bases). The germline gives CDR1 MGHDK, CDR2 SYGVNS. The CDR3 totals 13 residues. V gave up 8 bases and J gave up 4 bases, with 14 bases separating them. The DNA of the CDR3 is TGTGCCAGCGGCAAGGGGGACTCCTATGGCTACACCTTC. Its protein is CASGKGDSYGYTF.

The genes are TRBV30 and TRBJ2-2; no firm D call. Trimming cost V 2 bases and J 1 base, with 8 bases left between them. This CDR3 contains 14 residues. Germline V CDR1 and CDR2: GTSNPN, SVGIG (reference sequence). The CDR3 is CAWSWVQNTGELFF. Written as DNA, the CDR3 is TGTGCCTGGAGTTGGGTACAGAACACCGGGGAGCTGTTTTTT.

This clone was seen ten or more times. The CDR3 sequence is CASSQDKAGGNEQFF. The CDR3 DNA reads as TGCGCCAGCAGCCAAGATAAAGCGGGAGGGAATGAGCAGTTCTTC. V and J are TRBV4-3 and TRBJ2-1, with 10 bases identical to TRBD2. The trim removed 0 bases at V and 7 bases at J, leaving 3 bases unmatched. CDR3 length: 15 amino acids. Germline V gives CDR1 LGHNA, CDR2 YSLEER.

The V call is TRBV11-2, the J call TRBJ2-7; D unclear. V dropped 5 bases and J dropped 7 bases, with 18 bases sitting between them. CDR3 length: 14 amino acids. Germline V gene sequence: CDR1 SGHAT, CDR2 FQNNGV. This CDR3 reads CASSPHTGEREQYF. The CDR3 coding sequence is TGTGCCAGCAGCCCGCATACTGGGGAAAGGGAGCAGTACTTC.

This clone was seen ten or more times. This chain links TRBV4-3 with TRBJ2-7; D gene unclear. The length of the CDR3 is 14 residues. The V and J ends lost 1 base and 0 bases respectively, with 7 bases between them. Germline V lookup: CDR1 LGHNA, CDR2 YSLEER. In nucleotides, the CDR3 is TGCGCCAGCAGCCAAGGGCACAACTCCTACGAGCAGTACTTC. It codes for CASSQGHNSYEQYF.

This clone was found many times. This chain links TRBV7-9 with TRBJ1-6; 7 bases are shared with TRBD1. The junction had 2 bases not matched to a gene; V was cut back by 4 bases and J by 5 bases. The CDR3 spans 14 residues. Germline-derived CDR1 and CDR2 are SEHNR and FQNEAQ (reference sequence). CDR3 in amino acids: CASSWDSNNSPLHF. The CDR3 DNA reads TGTGCCAGCAGCTGGGACAGCAATAATTCACCCCTCCACTTT.

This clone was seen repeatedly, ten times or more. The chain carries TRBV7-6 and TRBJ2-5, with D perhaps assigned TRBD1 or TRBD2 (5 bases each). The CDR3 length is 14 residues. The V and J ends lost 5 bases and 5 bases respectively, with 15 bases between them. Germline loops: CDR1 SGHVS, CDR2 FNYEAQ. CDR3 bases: TGTGCCAGCAGCCCTACGGGTGAGGGGGAGACCCAGTACTTC. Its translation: CASSPTGEGETQYF.

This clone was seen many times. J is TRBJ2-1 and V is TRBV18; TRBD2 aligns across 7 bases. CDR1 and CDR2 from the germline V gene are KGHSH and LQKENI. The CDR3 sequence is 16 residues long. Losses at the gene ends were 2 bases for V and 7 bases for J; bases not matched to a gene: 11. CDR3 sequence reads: CASSPRAGEGINEQFF. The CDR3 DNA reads TGTGCCAGCTCACCAAGGGCGGGAGAGGGTATTAATGAGCAGTTCTTC.